Listed below are T cell receptor beta chains from one sample, sequenced in a study of response to subunit inactivated influenza vaccine. TCRdb re-called the RT-PCR reads through MiXCR, storing one row per CDR3 protein. The sample contains more than 200,000 distinct CDR3 sequences, 12% of which appear only once. Sequencing was performed on non-naive T cells sorted from PBMCs, taken 14 to 15 days before vaccination. The source of these receptors is a man aged 45-65 years who received an inactivated influenza vaccine. Each CDR3 is given with its conserved first and last residue. Each record gives: D gene, clone size, V gene, J gene, CDR3 DNA, CDR3 protein. D genes are given only for firm matches. Only part of the rows carry a size: once, few, many, or a class if the clone is expanded.

d_call: TRBD1; clone_size: .; v_call: TRBV20-1; j_call: TRBJ2-5; cdr3_nt: TGCAGTGCTAGCGGGCTCGTTAGGACAGGGGGCGGCACGGCCCAGTACTTC; cdr3_aa: CSASGLVRTGGGTAQYF
d_call: .; clone_size: .; v_call: TRBV20-1; j_call: TRBJ2-1; cdr3_nt: TGCAGTGCTAGAGAATCCCTGCGGGGTGAGCAGTTCTTC; cdr3_aa: CSARESLRGEQFF
d_call: TRBD1; clone_size: few; v_call: TRBV7-9; j_call: TRBJ1-5; cdr3_nt: TGTGCCAGCAGCCCTGGACAGGGGGAGAATCAGCCCCAGCATTTT; cdr3_aa: CASSPGQGENQPQHF
d_call: .; clone_size: .; v_call: TRBV11-3; j_call: TRBJ2-1; cdr3_nt: TGTGCCAGCAGCTTAGATCTAACCTACAATGAGCAGTTCTTC; cdr3_aa: CASSLDLTYNEQFF
d_call: .; clone_size: few; v_call: TRBV5-6; j_call: TRBJ2-3; cdr3_nt: TGTGCCAGCAGCTTGGCTCAGGGAGGTTTGGCAGATACGCAGTATTTT; cdr3_aa: CASSLAQGGLADTQYF
d_call: .; clone_size: .; v_call: TRBV5-1; j_call: TRBJ2-1; cdr3_nt: TGCGCCAGCAGCTGGGGACAGGACGCAGGCGGGGGAGCGTGGAATGAGCAGTTCTTC; cdr3_aa: CASSWGQDAGGGAWNEQFF
d_call: .; clone_size: many; v_call: TRBV7-2; j_call: TRBJ1-5; cdr3_nt: TGTGCCAGCAGCCTATATCCGGGACAGCCCCAGCATTTT; cdr3_aa: CASSLYPGQPQHF
d_call: TRBD1; clone_size: many; v_call: TRBV7-3; j_call: TRBJ1-2; cdr3_nt: TGTGCCAGCAGCAAAGCCGGGACAGGGGAAGGCTACACCTTC; cdr3_aa: CASSKAGTGEGYTF
d_call: .; clone_size: many; v_call: TRBV29-1; j_call: TRBJ2-1; cdr3_nt: TGCAGCGTTGACAGGGGAACCTGGAATGAGCAGTTCTTC; cdr3_aa: CSVDRGTWNEQFF
d_call: TRBD2; clone_size: few; v_call: TRBV30; j_call: TRBJ2-1; cdr3_nt: TGTGCCTGGAGTTCCGCCTTAGCGGGCCTAAATCGGGGGGAGTTCTTC; cdr3_aa: CAWSSALAGLNRGEFF
d_call: TRBD2; clone_size: few; v_call: TRBV7-8; j_call: TRBJ2-4; cdr3_nt: TGTGCCAGCGGACTAGCGGGGGGAAACATTCAGTACTTC; cdr3_aa: CASGLAGGNIQYF
d_call: TRBD1; clone_size: .; v_call: TRBV6-5; j_call: TRBJ2-1; cdr3_nt: TGTGCCAGCAGCTTAGGACAGGGGAACAACAATGAGCAGTTCTTC; cdr3_aa: CASSLGQGNNNEQFF
d_call: TRBD2; clone_size: .; v_call: TRBV5-1; j_call: TRBJ2-5; cdr3_nt: TGCGCCAGCAGCTTGGTGGCTAGCGGGGGGATCATACAAGAGACCCAGTACTTC; cdr3_aa: CASSLVASGGIIQETQYF
d_call: .; clone_size: few; v_call: TRBV9; j_call: TRBJ2-7; cdr3_nt: TGTGCCAGCAGCGCGGGAGAAGGGGGCCGAAGCTCCTACGAGCAGTACTTC; cdr3_aa: CASSAGEGGRSSYEQYF
d_call: .; clone_size: many; v_call: TRBV5-1; j_call: TRBJ2-1; cdr3_nt: TGCGCCAGCAGCTTGGGACAGGCTTTATCCTACAATGAGCAGTTCTTC; cdr3_aa: CASSLGQALSYNEQFF
d_call: TRBD2; clone_size: few; v_call: TRBV4-3; j_call: TRBJ2-7; cdr3_nt: TGCGCCAGCAGCCAAGTATCTAGCGGGACGAGATCGAACGAGCAGTACTTC; cdr3_aa: CASSQVSSGTRSNEQYF
d_call: TRBD1; clone_size: few; v_call: TRBV5-1; j_call: TRBJ2-3; cdr3_nt: TGCGCCAGCAGCTTGGTACAGGGGGAGTACACAGATACGCAGTATTTT; cdr3_aa: CASSLVQGEYTDTQYF
d_call: .; clone_size: few; v_call: TRBV5-1; j_call: TRBJ2-7; cdr3_nt: TGCGCCAGCAGCTTGGCGGGACCCCACTACGAGCAGTACTTC; cdr3_aa: CASSLAGPHYEQYF
d_call: .; clone_size: .; v_call: TRBV7-2; j_call: TRBJ1-1; cdr3_nt: TGTGCCAGCATATCCCGTCGGGGGAACACTGAAGCTTTCTTT; cdr3_aa: CASISRRGNTEAFF
d_call: .; clone_size: few; v_call: TRBV12-3/TRBV12-4; j_call: TRBJ1-2; cdr3_nt: TGTGCCAGCAGTTTAAACCCTGAGACATATGGCTACACCTTC; cdr3_aa: CASSLNPETYGYTF
d_call: TRBD2; clone_size: few; v_call: TRBV20-1; j_call: TRBJ2-5; cdr3_nt: TGCAGCTCTAGCGGTGTGTACGTCCAAGAGACCCAGTACTTC; cdr3_aa: CSSSGVYVQETQYF
d_call: .; clone_size: .; v_call: TRBV9; j_call: TRBJ2-6; cdr3_nt: TGTGCCAGCAGCGTTCTGGGAGCCAACGTCCTGACTTTC; cdr3_aa: CASSVLGANVLTF
d_call: TRBD1; clone_size: .; v_call: TRBV2; j_call: TRBJ2-5; cdr3_nt: TGTGCCAGCAGCCGCGAGGGACAGCAGGGAGAGACCCAGTACTTC; cdr3_aa: CASSREGQQGETQYF
d_call: .; clone_size: .; v_call: TRBV2; j_call: TRBJ1-6; cdr3_nt: TGTGCCAGCAGTGATGAGGCAGGGGTAAATTCACCCCTCCACTTT; cdr3_aa: CASSDEAGVNSPLHF
d_call: TRBD2; clone_size: .; v_call: TRBV7-8; j_call: TRBJ2-7; cdr3_nt: TGTGCCAGCAGCGCGGGACTAGCGGGGGGGCATGAGCAGTACTTC; cdr3_aa: CASSAGLAGGHEQYF
d_call: TRBD1; clone_size: .; v_call: TRBV20-1; j_call: TRBJ1-1; cdr3_nt: TGCAGTGCTAGACGGGGACAGGGTATGGGCACTGAAGCTTTCTTT; cdr3_aa: CSARRGQGMGTEAFF
d_call: .; clone_size: many; v_call: TRBV20-1; j_call: TRBJ1-4; cdr3_nt: TGCAGTGCTACTTTCGGGCGAAGTGAAAAACTGTTTTTT; cdr3_aa: CSATFGRSEKLFF
d_call: .; clone_size: .; v_call: TRBV5-1; j_call: TRBJ2-3; cdr3_nt: TGCGCCAGCAGCTTGGAGGACACCACGACGGATACGCAGTATTTT; cdr3_aa: CASSLEDTTTDTQYF
d_call: TRBD2; clone_size: many; v_call: TRBV7-2; j_call: TRBJ2-1; cdr3_nt: TGTGCCAGCAGACCTATAGCGGGGGGAGGGTATAATGAGCAGTTCTTC; cdr3_aa: CASRPIAGGGYNEQFF
d_call: TRBD1; clone_size: .; v_call: TRBV10-3; j_call: TRBJ1-5; cdr3_nt: TGTGCCATCAGTGAGTCCAAGGGGGCTTACCAGCCCCAGCATTTT; cdr3_aa: CAISESKGAYQPQHF
d_call: .; clone_size: few; v_call: TRBV29-1; j_call: TRBJ2-1; cdr3_nt: TGCAGCGTTTCCACGGCAGAATACAATGAGCAGTTCTTC; cdr3_aa: CSVSTAEYNEQFF
d_call: .; clone_size: many; v_call: TRBV5-6; j_call: TRBJ2-1; cdr3_nt: TGTGCCAGCAGCTTAAGGTGGCCCTTCGGTAATGAGCAGTTCTTC; cdr3_aa: CASSLRWPFGNEQFF
d_call: TRBD1; clone_size: .; v_call: TRBV6-1; j_call: TRBJ1-1; cdr3_nt: TGTGCCAGCAGTGAACCGGGACAGGGGGTGGGACGGGCTTTCTTT; cdr3_aa: CASSEPGQGVGRAFF
d_call: .; clone_size: few; v_call: TRBV6-2/TRBV6-3; j_call: TRBJ2-7; cdr3_nt: TGTGCCAGCAGTTATAGGGGACTCCCTCCCGTCGACTTC; cdr3_aa: CASSYRGLPPVDF
d_call: .; clone_size: many; v_call: TRBV4-1; j_call: TRBJ1-1; cdr3_nt: TGCGCCAGCAGCCAAGAAGCCGTTTCGAACACTGAAGCTTTCTTT; cdr3_aa: CASSQEAVSNTEAFF
d_call: TRBD1; clone_size: few; v_call: TRBV5-4; j_call: TRBJ2-7; cdr3_nt: TGTGCCAAACAGGGGCCGGTCTACGAGCAGTACTTC; cdr3_aa: CAKQGPVYEQYF
d_call: .; clone_size: few; v_call: TRBV10-3; j_call: TRBJ2-1; cdr3_nt: TGTGCCATCAGGGGAGAGGTCAGGAATGAGCAGTTCTTC; cdr3_aa: CAIRGEVRNEQFF
d_call: TRBD1; clone_size: .; v_call: TRBV6-1; j_call: TRBJ2-7; cdr3_nt: TGTGCCAGCCGCAGGACAGGGAGAAACTCCTACGAGCAGTACTTC; cdr3_aa: CASRRTGRNSYEQYF
d_call: .; clone_size: .; v_call: TRBV10-3; j_call: TRBJ2-7; cdr3_nt: TGTGCCATCAGTGTTGACCCAAGATCCTACGAGCAGTACTTC; cdr3_aa: CAISVDPRSYEQYF
d_call: TRBD2; clone_size: .; v_call: TRBV20-1; j_call: TRBJ2-3; cdr3_nt: TGCAGTGCTAGTCAATCGGGAGGGTTTACAGATACGCAGTATTTT; cdr3_aa: CSASQSGGFTDTQYF
d_call: TRBD2; clone_size: .; v_call: TRBV9; j_call: TRBJ2-1; cdr3_nt: TGTGCCAGCAGCGTAGCTACCGGGCAGAGACTAGCGGGATCGGATGAGCAGTTCTTC; cdr3_aa: CASSVATGQRLAGSDEQFF
d_call: .; clone_size: many; v_call: TRBV3-1; j_call: TRBJ2-1; cdr3_nt: TGTGCCAGCAGCCGTGAGGGGAATGAGCAGTTCTTC; cdr3_aa: CASSREGNEQFF
d_call: TRBD1; clone_size: .; v_call: TRBV5-1; j_call: TRBJ2-3; cdr3_nt: TGCGCCAGCAGCTTGCCGGGACAGGGTACAGATACGCAGTATTTT; cdr3_aa: CASSLPGQGTDTQYF
d_call: TRBD2; clone_size: many; v_call: TRBV28; j_call: TRBJ2-1; cdr3_nt: TGTGCCAGCAGTTTACCCCGGGGGGGCGGGAGGGCGAATGAGCAGTTCTTC; cdr3_aa: CASSLPRGGGRANEQFF
d_call: TRBD2; clone_size: .; v_call: TRBV20-1; j_call: TRBJ2-3; cdr3_nt: TGCAGTGCTAGAGGGACTAGCGGGGGTTTAGATACGCAGTATTTT; cdr3_aa: CSARGTSGGLDTQYF
d_call: TRBD1; clone_size: few; v_call: TRBV6-5; j_call: TRBJ1-1; cdr3_nt: TGTGCCAGCAGTTCCACGGGCAGGGGGCTTACTGAAGCTTTCTTT; cdr3_aa: CASSSTGRGLTEAFF
d_call: TRBD2; clone_size: .; v_call: TRBV6-2/TRBV6-3; j_call: TRBJ2-2; cdr3_nt: TGTGCCAGCAGGAGACTAGCGGGGGCCGGGGCCGGGGAGCTGTTTTTT; cdr3_aa: CASRRLAGAGAGELFF
d_call: .; clone_size: few; v_call: TRBV20-1; j_call: TRBJ1-2; cdr3_nt: TGCAGTGCTAGAGAAGGGGGAAAGGCTTCAATCAATGGCTACACCTTC; cdr3_aa: CSAREGGKASINGYTF